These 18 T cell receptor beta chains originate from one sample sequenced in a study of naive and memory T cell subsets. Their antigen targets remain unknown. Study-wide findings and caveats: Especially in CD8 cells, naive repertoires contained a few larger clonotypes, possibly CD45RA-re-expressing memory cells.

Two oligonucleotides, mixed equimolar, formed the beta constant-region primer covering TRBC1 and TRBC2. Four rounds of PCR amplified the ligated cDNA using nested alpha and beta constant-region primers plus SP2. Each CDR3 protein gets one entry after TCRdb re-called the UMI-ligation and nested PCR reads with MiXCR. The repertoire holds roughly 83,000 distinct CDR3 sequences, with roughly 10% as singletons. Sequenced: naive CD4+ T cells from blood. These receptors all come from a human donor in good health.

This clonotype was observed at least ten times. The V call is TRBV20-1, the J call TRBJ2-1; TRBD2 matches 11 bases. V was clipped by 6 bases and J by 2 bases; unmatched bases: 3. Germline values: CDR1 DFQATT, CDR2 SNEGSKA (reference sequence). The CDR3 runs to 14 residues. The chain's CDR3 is CSASSGGAYNEQFF. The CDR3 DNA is TGCAGTGCGAGTAGCGGGGGGGCCTACAATGAGCAGTTCTTC.

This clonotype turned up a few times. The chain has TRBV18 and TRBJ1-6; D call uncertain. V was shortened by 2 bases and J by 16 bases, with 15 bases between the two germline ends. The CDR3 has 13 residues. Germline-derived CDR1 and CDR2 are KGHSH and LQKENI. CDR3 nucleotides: TGTGCCAGCTCACCAGAAGGATCGGCAGTTCTCCACTTT. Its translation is CASSPEGSAVLHF.

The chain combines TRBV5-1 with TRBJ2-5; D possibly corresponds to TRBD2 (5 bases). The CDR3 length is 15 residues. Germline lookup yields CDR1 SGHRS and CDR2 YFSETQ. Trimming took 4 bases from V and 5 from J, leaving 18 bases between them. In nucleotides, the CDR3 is TGCGCCAGCAGCGGTGCGGGTCGGGGTGGTGAGACCCAGTACTTC. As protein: CASSGAGRGGETQYF.

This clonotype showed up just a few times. This chain's CDR3 is CASSQAGSGNTIYF. CDR3 bases: TGTGCCAGCAGCCAAGCAGGGTCTGGAAACACCATATATTTT. This chain uses TRBV3-1 with TRBJ1-3; D might be TRBD1 (5 bases). The CDR3 has 14 amino acids. V lost 1 base and J 1 base, leaving 5 bases between the germline ends. Looked up from germline, CDR1 is LGHDT and CDR2 is YNNKEL (reference sequence).

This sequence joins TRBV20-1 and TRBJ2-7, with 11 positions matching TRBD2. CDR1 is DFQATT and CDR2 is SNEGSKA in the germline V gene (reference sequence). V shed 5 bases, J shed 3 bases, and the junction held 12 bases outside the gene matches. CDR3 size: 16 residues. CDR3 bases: TGCAGTGCTGGGGGGGGAACGGGACTAGCGGACTACGAGCAGTACTTC. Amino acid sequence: CSAGGGTGLADYEQYF.

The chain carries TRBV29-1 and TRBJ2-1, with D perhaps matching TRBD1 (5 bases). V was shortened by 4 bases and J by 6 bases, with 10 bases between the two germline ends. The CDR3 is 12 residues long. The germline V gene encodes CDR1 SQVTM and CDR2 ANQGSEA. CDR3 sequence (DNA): TGCAGCGTTGCCCAGGGTAGCAATGAGCAGTTCTTC. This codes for CSVAQGSNEQFF.

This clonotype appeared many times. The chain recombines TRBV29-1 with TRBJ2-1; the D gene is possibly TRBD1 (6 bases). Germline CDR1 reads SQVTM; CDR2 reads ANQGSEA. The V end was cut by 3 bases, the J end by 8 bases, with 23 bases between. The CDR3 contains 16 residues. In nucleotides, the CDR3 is TGCAGCGTTGACGGTGGGGGCGGGCTAAGTCCCCATGAGCAGTTCTTC. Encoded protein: CSVDGGGGLSPHEQFF.

CDR3 DNA: TGTGCCAGCAGACCTACAGGGGCGCAGACCCAGTACTTC. As protein: CASRPTGAQTQYF. V gene TRBV2 combines with J gene TRBJ2-5, with 7 bases matching TRBD1. The CDR3 totals 13 residues. The V gene's germline CDR1 is SNHLY and CDR2 FYNNEI. V dropped 6 bases and J dropped 6; count of bases not matched to a gene: 7.

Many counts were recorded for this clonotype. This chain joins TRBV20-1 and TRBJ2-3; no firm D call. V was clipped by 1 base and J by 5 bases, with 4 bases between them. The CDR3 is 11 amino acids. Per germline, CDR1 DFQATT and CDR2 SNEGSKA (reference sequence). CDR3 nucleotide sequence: TGCAGTGCTAGAGTGAAAGATACGCAGTATTTT. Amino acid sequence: CSARVKDTQYF.

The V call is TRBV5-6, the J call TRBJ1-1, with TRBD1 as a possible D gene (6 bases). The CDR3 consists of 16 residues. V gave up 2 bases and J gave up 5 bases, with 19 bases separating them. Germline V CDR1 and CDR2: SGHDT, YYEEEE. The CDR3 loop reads CASSLGQLEYGTEAFF. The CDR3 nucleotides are TGTGCCAGCAGCTTAGGACAGCTTGAATACGGAACTGAAGCTTTCTTT.

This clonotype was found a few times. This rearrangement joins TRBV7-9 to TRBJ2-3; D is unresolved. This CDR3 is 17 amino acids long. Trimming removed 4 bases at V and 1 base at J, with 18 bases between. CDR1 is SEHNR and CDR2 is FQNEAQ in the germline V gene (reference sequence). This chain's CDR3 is CASSSYRSGARTDTQYF. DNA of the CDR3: TGTGCCAGCAGCTCATACCGGTCGGGCGCTCGCACAGATACGCAGTATTTT.

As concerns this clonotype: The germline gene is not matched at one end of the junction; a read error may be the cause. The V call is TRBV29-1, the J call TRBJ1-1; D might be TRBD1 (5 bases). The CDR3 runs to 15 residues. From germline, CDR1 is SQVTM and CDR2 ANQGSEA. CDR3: CSVGVLQRRGTEALF. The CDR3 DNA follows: TGCAGCGTCGGGGTCCTACAGAGACGGGGCACTGAAGCTCTCTTT.

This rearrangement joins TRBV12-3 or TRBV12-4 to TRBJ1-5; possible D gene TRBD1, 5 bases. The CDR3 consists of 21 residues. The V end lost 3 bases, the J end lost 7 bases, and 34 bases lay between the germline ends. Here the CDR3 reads CASSLTPGRTRYPTDWQPQHF. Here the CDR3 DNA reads TGTGCCAGCAGTTTGACACCGGGAAGGACACGATACCCGACGGATTGGCAGCCCCAGCATTTT.

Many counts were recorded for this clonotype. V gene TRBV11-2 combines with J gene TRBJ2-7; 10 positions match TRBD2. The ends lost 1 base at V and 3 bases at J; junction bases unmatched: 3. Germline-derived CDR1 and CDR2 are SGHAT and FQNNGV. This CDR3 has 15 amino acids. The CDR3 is CASSLGASGSYEQYF. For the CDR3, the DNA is TGTGCCAGCAGCTTAGGTGCTAGCGGGAGCTACGAGCAGTACTTC.

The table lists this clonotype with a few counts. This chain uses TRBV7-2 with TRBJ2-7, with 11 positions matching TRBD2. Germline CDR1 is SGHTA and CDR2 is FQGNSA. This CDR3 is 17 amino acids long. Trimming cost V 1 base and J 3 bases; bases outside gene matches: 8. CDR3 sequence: CASSLGVRGTSGYEQYF. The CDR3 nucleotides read TGTGCCAGCAGCTTAGGGGTCCGGGGGACTAGCGGCTACGAGCAGTACTTC. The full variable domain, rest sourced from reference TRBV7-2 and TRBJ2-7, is GAGVSQSPSNKVTEKGKDVELRCDPISGHTALYWYRQSLGQGLEFLIYFQGNSAPDKSGLPSDRFSAERTGGSVSTLTIQRTQQEDSAVYLCASSLGVRGTSGYEQYFGPGTRLTVT.

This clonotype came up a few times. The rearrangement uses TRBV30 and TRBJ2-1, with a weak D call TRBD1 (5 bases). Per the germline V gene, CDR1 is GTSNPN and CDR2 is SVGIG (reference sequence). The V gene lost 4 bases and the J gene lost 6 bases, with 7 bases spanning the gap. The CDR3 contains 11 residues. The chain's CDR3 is CAWTQGNEQFF. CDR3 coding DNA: TGTGCCTGGACCCAGGGCAATGAGCAGTTCTTC.

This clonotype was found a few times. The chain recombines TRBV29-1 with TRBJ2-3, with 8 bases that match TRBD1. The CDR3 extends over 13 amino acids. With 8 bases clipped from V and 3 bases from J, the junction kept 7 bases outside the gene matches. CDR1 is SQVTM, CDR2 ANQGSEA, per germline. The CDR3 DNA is TGCAGCCTCAGGGGGCGACTGACAGATACGCAGTATTTT. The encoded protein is CSLRGRLTDTQYF.

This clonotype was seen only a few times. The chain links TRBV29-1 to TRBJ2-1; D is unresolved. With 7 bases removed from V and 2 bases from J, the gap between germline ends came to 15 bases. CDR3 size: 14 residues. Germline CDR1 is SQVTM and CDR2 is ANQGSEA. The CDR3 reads CSGDVGLPYNEQFF. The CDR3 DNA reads TGCAGCGGAGACGTTGGCCTACCCTACAATGAGCAGTTCTTC.